This T cell receptor beta chain comes out of a study of blood T cell repertoires in COVID-19. Study-wide background: Researchers got acute and convalescent COVID-19 samples from the United States, Italy and Spain. From T cells, B-cell-depleted T cells, or PBMCs came the material, which was cDNA or gDNA.

In the authors' methods: From reference gene primer amplification, estimates of nucleated cell counts were derived. The protocol was immunoSEQ multiplex PCR, while the TCRdb copy is restricted to in-frame clones and leaves out a portion. Clone size and V and J calls were adopted from that table, with D and trimming inferred from the DNA. The sample holds hundreds of thousands of clones, around nine tenths seen once. From germline, CDR1 is LNHDA and CDR2 SQIVND (reference sequence). There are 16 residues in the CDR3. The ends were cut back, 3 bases at V and 2 bases at J, with 16 bases in the middle. This sequence originates from a woman aged 18 to 35 who had recovered from COVID-19. Input material: peripheral blood. The rearrangement uses TRBV19 and TRBJ1-2; D call uncertain. CDR3 bases: TGTGCCAGTAGTATCGCGGGCGGGGAATGGAACTATGGCTACACCTTC. Its translation is CASSIAGGEWNYGYTF.